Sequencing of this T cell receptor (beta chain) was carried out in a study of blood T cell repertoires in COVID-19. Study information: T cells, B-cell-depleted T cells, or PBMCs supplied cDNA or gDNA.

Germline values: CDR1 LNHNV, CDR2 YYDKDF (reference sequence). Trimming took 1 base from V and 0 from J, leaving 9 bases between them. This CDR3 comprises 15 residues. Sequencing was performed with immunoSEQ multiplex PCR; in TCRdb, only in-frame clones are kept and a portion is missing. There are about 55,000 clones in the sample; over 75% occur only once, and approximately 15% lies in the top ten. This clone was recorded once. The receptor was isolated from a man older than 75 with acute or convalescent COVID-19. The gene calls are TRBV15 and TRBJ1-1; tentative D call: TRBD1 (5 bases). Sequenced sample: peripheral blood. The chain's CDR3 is CATSRGGSMNTEAFF. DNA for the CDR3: TGTGCCACCAGCAGAGGGGGCAGCATGAACACTGAAGCTTTCTTT.